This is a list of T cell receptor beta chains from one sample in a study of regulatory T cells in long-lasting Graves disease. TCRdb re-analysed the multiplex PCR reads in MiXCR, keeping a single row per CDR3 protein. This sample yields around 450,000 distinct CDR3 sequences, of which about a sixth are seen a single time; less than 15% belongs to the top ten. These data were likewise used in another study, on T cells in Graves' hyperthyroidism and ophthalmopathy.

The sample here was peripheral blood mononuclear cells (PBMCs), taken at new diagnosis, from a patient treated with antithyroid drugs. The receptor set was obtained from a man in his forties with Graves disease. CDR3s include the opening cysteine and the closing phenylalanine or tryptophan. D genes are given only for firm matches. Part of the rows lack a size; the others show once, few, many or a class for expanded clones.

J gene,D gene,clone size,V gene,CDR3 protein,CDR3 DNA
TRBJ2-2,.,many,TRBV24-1,CATSAAGIRTGELFF,TGTGCCACCAGTGCGGCAGGGATACGGACCGGGGAGCTGTTTTTT
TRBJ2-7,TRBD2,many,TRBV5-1,CASSLLASGSYEQYF,TGCGCCAGCAGCTTGTTGGCTAGCGGCTCCTACGAGCAGTACTTC
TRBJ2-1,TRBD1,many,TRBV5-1,CASSPQGSGYNEQFF,TGCGCCAGCAGCCCACAGGGGTCGGGTTACAATGAGCAGTTCTTC
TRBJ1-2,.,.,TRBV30,CAWSPPILDRKGYTF,TGTGCCTGGAGTCCCCCCATACTCGACAGAAAAGGCTACACCTTC
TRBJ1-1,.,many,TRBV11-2,CASSLAQSYTEAFF,TGTGCCAGCAGCTTAGCACAGTCCTACACTGAAGCTTTCTTT
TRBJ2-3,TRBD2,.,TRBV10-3,CVIRGEGNTDTQYF,TGTGTCATCCGCGGGGAGGGAAACACAGATACGCAGTATTTT
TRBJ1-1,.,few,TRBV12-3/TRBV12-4,CASSLMVWGLETEAFF,TGTGCCAGCAGTTTAATGGTTTGGGGGCTCGAGACTGAAGCTTTCTTT
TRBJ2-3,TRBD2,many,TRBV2,CASTPGGGRTDTQYF,TGTGCCAGCACCCCCGGGGGGGGGCGCACAGATACGCAGTATTTT
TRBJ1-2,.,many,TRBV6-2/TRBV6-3,CASSYSRQGTYGYTF,TGTGCCAGCAGTTACTCGAGGCAGGGAACCTATGGCTACACCTTC
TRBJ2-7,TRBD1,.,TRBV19,CASSPGDRRYEQYF,TGTGCCAGTAGTCCAGGGGACAGACGCTACGAGCAGTACTTC
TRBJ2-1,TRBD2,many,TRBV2,CASSLTSGRMFF,TGTGCCAGCAGTCTGACTAGCGGGAGAATGTTCTTC
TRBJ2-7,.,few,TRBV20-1,CSAERLGGDEQYF,TGCAGTGCTGAACGACTAGGGGGCGACGAGCAGTACTTC
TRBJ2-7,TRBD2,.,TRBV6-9,CASSNGLAPYEQYF,TGCGCCAGCAGTAACGGACTAGCCCCCTACGAGCAGTACTTC
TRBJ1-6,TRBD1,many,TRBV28,CASSFGQGHGSPLHF,TGTGCCAGCAGCTTCGGACAGGGGCATGGTTCACCCCTCCACTTT
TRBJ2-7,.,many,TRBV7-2,CASRSRSYEQYF,TGTGCCAGCAGATCACGGTCCTACGAGCAGTACTTC
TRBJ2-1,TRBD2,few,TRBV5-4,CASSLVTRTSGSYNEQFF,TGTGCCAGCAGCTTGGTGACTCGGACTAGCGGGAGCTACAATGAGCAGTTCTTC
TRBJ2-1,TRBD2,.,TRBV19,CASGTSGRLSYNEQFF,TGTGCCAGCGGAACTAGCGGGAGGCTGTCCTACAATGAGCAGTTCTTC
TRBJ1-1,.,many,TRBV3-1,CASSRTKTEAFF,TGTGCCAGCAGCCGAACCAAAACTGAAGCTTTCTTT
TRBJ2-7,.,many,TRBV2,CASRETGHNYEQYF,TGTGCCAGCAGGGAAACGGGACATAATTACGAGCAGTACTTC
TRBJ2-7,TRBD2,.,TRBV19,CASSIVAGGKDEQYF,TGTGCCAGTAGTATAGTTGCGGGAGGCAAGGACGAGCAGTACTTC
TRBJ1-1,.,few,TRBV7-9,CASRHRGGKDTEAFF,TGTGCCAGCAGACACCGGGGAGGGAAGGACACTGAAGCTTTCTTT
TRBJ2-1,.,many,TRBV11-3,CASSPEVTYNEQFF,TGTGCCAGCAGCCCGGAAGTCACTTACAATGAGCAGTTCTTC
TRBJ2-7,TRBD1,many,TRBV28,CASSSRDRPYPYEQYF,TGTGCCAGCAGTTCCCGGGACAGGCCATACCCCTACGAGCAGTACTTC
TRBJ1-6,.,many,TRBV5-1,CASSLEPRGMNSPLHF,TGCGCCAGCAGCTTGGAGCCCAGGGGTATGAATTCACCCCTCCACTTT
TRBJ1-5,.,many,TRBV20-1,CSARPGSISNQPQHF,TGCAGTGCTAGGCCAGGGAGCATTAGCAATCAGCCCCAGCATTTT
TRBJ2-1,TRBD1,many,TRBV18,CASSDGQGRSNEQFF,TGTGCCAGCTCCGATGGACAGGGGAGGTCCAATGAGCAGTTCTTC
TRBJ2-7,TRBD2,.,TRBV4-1,CASSQGREVSYEQYF,TGCGCCAGCAGCCAAGGTCGGGAGGTGTCCTACGAGCAGTACTTC
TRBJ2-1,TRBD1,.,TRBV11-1,CASSPRTGTYNEQFF,TGTGCCAGCAGCCCTCGGACAGGGACCTACAATGAGCAGTTCTTC
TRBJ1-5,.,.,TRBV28,CASSLSVPPQHF,TGTGCCAGCAGTTTAAGTGTACCGCCCCAGCATTTT
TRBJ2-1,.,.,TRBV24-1,CATSDRQASSYNEQFF,TGTGCCACCAGTGATCGACAGGCCAGCTCCTACAATGAGCAGTTCTTC
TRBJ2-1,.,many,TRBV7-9,CASRGQGDNEQFF,TGTGCCAGCCGCGGGCAGGGCGACAATGAGCAGTTCTTC
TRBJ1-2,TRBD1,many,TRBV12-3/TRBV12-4,CASISGDRGRANYGYTF,TGTGCCAGCATTTCCGGGGACAGGGGTAGAGCTAACTATGGCTACACCTTC
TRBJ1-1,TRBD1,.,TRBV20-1,CSARVAGTETEAFF,TGCAGTGCCAGAGTAGCCGGGACAGAAACTGAAGCTTTCTTT
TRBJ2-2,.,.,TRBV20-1,CSARSRVTAGELFF,TGCAGTGCTAGAAGCAGGGTTACAGCCGGGGAGCTGTTTTTT
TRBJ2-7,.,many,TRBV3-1,CASSQPAKGPGFTYEQYF,TGTGCCAGCAGCCAACCAGCCAAAGGTCCTGGGTTCACCTACGAGCAGTACTTC
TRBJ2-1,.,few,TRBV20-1,CSATGGFDYEQFF,TGCAGTGCTACCGGGGGATTTGACTATGAGCAGTTCTTC
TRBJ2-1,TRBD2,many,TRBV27,CASSLIVAGPYNEQFF,TGTGCCAGCAGTTTGATCGTAGCGGGACCCTACAATGAGCAGTTCTTC
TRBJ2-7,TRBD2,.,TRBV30,CAWGRGGSSYEQYF,TGTGCCTGGGGGCGGGGGGGGAGCTCCTACGAGCAGTACTTC
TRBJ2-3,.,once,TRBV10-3,CAISELMGGVTDTQYF,TGTGCCATCAGTGAGTTGATGGGCGGGGTCACAGATACGCAGTATTTT
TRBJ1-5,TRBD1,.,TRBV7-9,CASSSGNTGGWQPQHF,TGTGCCAGCAGCTCAGGAAACACAGGGGGTTGGCAGCCCCAGCATTTT
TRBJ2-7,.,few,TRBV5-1,CASSFTVLSYEQYF,TGCGCCAGCAGCTTCACAGTCCTCTCCTACGAGCAGTACTTC
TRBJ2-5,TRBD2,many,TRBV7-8,CASSFTSGRRSGVETQYF,TGTGCCAGCAGCTTTACCAGCGGGAGGCGCTCGGGGGTGGAGACCCAGTACTTC
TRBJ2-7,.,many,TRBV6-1,CASSRLTGSEQYF,TGTGCCAGCAGTCGACTAACAGGTTCCGAGCAGTACTTC
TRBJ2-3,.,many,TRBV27,CASSLWGSSTDTQYF,TGTGCCAGCAGTTTGTGGGGGTCTAGCACAGATACGCAGTATTTT
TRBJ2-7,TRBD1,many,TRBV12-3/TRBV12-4,CASSRDRAWEQYF,TGTGCCAGCAGCAGAGACAGGGCTTGGGAGCAGTACTTC
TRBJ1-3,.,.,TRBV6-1,CASSRGIEGNTIYF,TGTGCCAGCAGTAGGGGAATCGAAGGAAACACCATATATTTT
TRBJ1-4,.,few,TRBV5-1,CASSPGGTTTNEKLFF,TGCGCCAGCAGCCCTGGCGGAACGACAACTAATGAAAAACTGTTTTTT
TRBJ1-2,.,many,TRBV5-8,CASSLAGIGYGYTF,TGTGCCAGCAGCTTGGCAGGGATTGGCTATGGCTACACCTTC
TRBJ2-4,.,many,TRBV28,CASSLWRDEAKNIQYF,TGTGCCAGCAGTTTGTGGCGGGATGAGGCCAAAAACATTCAGTACTTC
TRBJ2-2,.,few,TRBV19,CASSTTTAMNTGELFF,TGTGCCAGTAGTACTACGACAGCCATGAACACCGGGGAGCTGTTTTTT